Presented here are 5 T cell receptor beta chains from one specimen sequenced in a study of CD8 T cells in Susac syndrome (dated by TCRdb to the late 2010s). The library relied on the immunoSEQ multiplex PCR assay. RNA was extracted using the RNeasy kit, and roughly 0.45 to 1 microgram was reverse transcribed with random hexamers. TCRdb ran its own pipeline on the public reads, namely fastp trimming at Q25 and MiXCR clone calling, and kept in-frame beta chains. Merged by CDR3 protein, the rows form single entries marked with the most common genes and DNA. A total of around 280,000 distinct CDR3 sequences appear in this sample, about 85% of them only once. The ten biggest clones cover 0.11% of the sample. The sequenced sample consisted of CD8+ T cells from PBMCs. These receptors all come from a human donor with multiple sclerosis.

The rearrangement uses TRBV28 and TRBJ2-3, with a possible D match to TRBD1 (6 bases). The germline V gene has CDR1 MDHEN and CDR2 SYDVKM. There are 20 residues in the CDR3. The V and J ends lost 0 bases and 6 bases respectively, with 28 bases between them. CDR3 protein: CASSLWSTGREETWDDTQYF. CDR3 nucleotide sequence: TGTGCCAGCAGTTTATGGTCGACAGGTAGAGAGGAGACTTGGGACGATACGCAGTATTTT.

This chain uses TRBV7-8 with TRBJ2-1, with TRBD1 matching 7 bases. CDR1 is SGHVS, CDR2 FQNEAQ, per germline. V was clipped by 2 bases and J by 6 bases; unmatched bases: 22. The CDR3 length is 20 residues. CDR3 DNA sequence: TGTGCCAGCAGCTTACCCCTCGACAGGGACCGTTTGGGGGACCGCAATGAGCAGTTCTTC. This sequence encodes CASSLPLDRDRLGDRNEQFF.

The chain recombines TRBV19 with TRBJ2-1, with TRBD2 as a possible D gene (6 bases). Germline V lookup: CDR1 LNHDA, CDR2 SQIVND (reference sequence). This CDR3 comprises 16 residues. Deletions cut 3 bases from V and 2 bases from J, with 14 bases between. This CDR3 reads CASSIARGSPYNEQFF. In nucleotides, the CDR3 is TGTGCCAGTAGTATTGCCCGGGGGTCGCCCTACAATGAGCAGTTCTTC.

The rearrangement links TRBV4-1 to TRBJ2-5, with D perhaps assigned TRBD1 or TRBD2 (5 bases each). The CDR3 runs 14 residues. Germline V gene sequence: CDR1 MGHRA, CDR2 YSYEKL. Deletions cut 3 bases from V and 4 bases from J, with 12 bases between. The DNA for the CDR3 is TGCGCCAGCAGCCAGTTACCAGGGAGAGAGACCCAGTACTTC. As protein: CASSQLPGRETQYF.

The V and J genes are TRBV5-1 and TRBJ2-1, with 15 nucleotides matching TRBD2. V gave up 5 bases and J gave up 1 base; unmatched junction bases: 13. Germline CDR1 and CDR2: SGHRS and YFSETQ. This CDR3 is 20 amino acids long. For the CDR3, the DNA is TGCGCCAGCAGATCCCCGTCCGGGACTAGCGGGAGGCTTTCCTACAATGAGCAGTTCTTC. This translates into CASRSPSGTSGRLSYNEQFF.